This TCR beta chain was sequenced during a study of read filtering for tumor transcriptome and immune sequencing. Study-level results: About four fifths of IR-seq clonotypes had a single read, yet these held around 3.5% of reads.

This library used approximately 0.4 ug RNA and molecular barcoded adaptors spanning alpha/delta and beta/gamma chains. Via MiXCR, TCRdb re-called the reads, giving one row per CDR3 protein. The data show 50,000 to 65,000 distinct CDR3 sequences, about 12% seen once. Many counts were recorded for this clonotype. Its specificity is not known. Bone marrow was sampled from every patient at the time of active disease. Sample: a population of CD138-negative cells sorted from bone marrow. This TCR was recovered from a donor aged 40 or over with multiple myeloma.

The CDR3 protein is CASSFWGLAGFQETQYF. The CDR3 coding sequence is TGTGCCAGCAGTTTCTGGGGGCTAGCGGGGTTCCAAGAGACCCAGTACTTC. This chain links TRBV12-3 or TRBV12-4 with TRBJ2-5; 9 bases map to TRBD2. The CDR3 is 17 residues long. V shed 3 bases and J 1 base; nucleotides not matched to a gene: 9.